The TCR beta chain described here comes from a study of T cell responses to AZD1222 COVID-19 vaccine. General study results and limits: Variant regions that are unmutated are reportedly the target of nearly half of spike-specific TCRs.

Sequenced by immunoSEQ multiplex PCR; TCRdb stores in-frame clones only, minus some. The sample carries some 79,000 clones, around 80% recorded once. Germline values: CDR1 SGHTA, CDR2 FQGTGA. CDR3 length: 15 amino acids. Trimming cost V 5 bases and J 7 bases, with 18 bases left between them. Turning to this clone: Its antigen remains unknown.

The genes are TRBV7-3 and TRBJ2-1; tentative D call: TRBD2 (6 bases). The specimen was peripheral blood, collected 28 days after the second AZD1222 dose. The source of this sequence is an adult who received the AZD1222 COVID-19 vaccine. This CDR3 reads CASSPFGGSGNEQFF. The DNA for the CDR3 is TGTGCCAGCAGCCCCTTTGGAGGGAGTGGGAATGAGCAGTTCTTC.